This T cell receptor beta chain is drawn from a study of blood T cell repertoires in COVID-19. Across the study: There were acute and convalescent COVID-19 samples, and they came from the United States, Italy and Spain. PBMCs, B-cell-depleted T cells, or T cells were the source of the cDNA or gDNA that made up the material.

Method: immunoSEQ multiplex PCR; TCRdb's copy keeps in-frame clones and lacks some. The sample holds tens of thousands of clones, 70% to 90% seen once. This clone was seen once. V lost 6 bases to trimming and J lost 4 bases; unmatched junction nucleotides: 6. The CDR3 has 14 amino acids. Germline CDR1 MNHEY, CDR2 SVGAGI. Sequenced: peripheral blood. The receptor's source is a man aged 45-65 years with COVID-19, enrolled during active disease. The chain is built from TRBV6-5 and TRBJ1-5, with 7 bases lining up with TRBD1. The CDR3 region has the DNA TGTGCCAGCAGACCCGGACAGGCAAATCAGCCCCAGCATTTT. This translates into CASRPGQANQPQHF.